The 17 T cell receptor beta chains reported below all come from one sample, sequenced in a study of blood T cell repertoires in COVID-19. The protocol was immunoSEQ multiplex PCR, while the TCRdb copy is restricted to in-frame clones and leaves out a portion. The top ten hold 7.5% of the sample, which has about 240,000 clones, roughly 76% seen once. The sample comprised peripheral blood. These receptors were collected from a woman older than 75 with COVID-19, enrolled during active disease.

V gene TRBV3-1 (or the pseudogene TRBV3-2) combines with J gene TRBJ2-1, with TRBD2 as a possible D gene (6 bases). The length of the CDR3 is 15 residues. CDR1 LGHDT and CDR2 YNNKEL come from the germline V gene (reference sequence). With 0 bases removed from V and 4 bases from J, the gap between germline ends came to 10 bases. The CDR3 nucleotides are TGTGCCAGCAGCCAAGATTCCGGGGGATACAATGAGCAGTTCTTC. It specifies CASSQDSGGYNEQFF.

The chain uses TRBV5-1 and TRBJ1-2; 7 bases agree with TRBD1. The CDR3 totals 14 residues. Trimming took 0 bases from V and 3 from J; bases not matched to a gene: 2. Germline-derived CDR1 and CDR2 are SGHRS and YFSETQ. CDR3 nucleotide sequence: TGCGCCAGCAGCTTGGACACAGGGGACTATGGCTACACCTTC. It codes for CASSLDTGDYGYTF.

The CDR3 reads CASSNAPAGAGYGYTF. Here the CDR3 DNA reads TGTGCCAGTAGTAACGCCCCGGCAGGGGCCGGGTATGGCTACACCTTC. V and J are TRBV19 and TRBJ1-2, with D perhaps matching TRBD1 (6 bases). Trimming left V 4 bases short and J 5 bases short, with 20 bases between. There are 16 residues in the CDR3. Germline V gene lookup returns CDR1 LNHDA and CDR2 SQIVND (reference sequence).

This clone was counted only a few times. The chain uses TRBV6-5 and TRBJ1-5; D perhaps matches TRBD1 (5 bases). Germline V lookup: CDR1 MNHEY, CDR2 SVGAGI. The CDR3 contains 15 residues. V lost 6 bases and J lost 4, with 16 bases in between. CDR3 in amino acids: CASRASGGENQPQHF. CDR3 coding DNA: TGTGCCAGCAGGGCTTCTGGGGGGGAGAATCAGCCCCAGCATTTT.

CDR3 region: CAWSVQGSGNTIYF. CDR3 nucleotide sequence: TGTGCCTGGAGTGTACAGGGCTCAGGAAACACCATATATTTT. The chain employs TRBV30 and TRBJ1-3; D might be TRBD1 (6 bases). V was shortened by 0 bases and J by 4 bases, with 10 bases between the two germline ends. The CDR3 sequence is 14 residues long. The germline V gene encodes CDR1 GTSNPN and CDR2 SVGIG (reference sequence).

J is TRBJ2-2 and V is TRBV7-2; 7 nucleotides line up with TRBD2. Germline CDR1 SGHTA, CDR2 FQGNSA. This CDR3 is built from 16 residues. J gave up 1 base and V 2 bases, and 4 bases lay outside the gene matches. As DNA, the CDR3 is TGTGCCAGCAGCTTACGACCGGGAGGGAACACCGGGGAGCTGTTTTTT. As protein: CASSLRPGGNTGELFF.

The gene calls are TRBV7-2 and TRBJ2-5, with TRBD1 identical over 8 bases. The ends lost 5 bases at V and 4 bases at J; junction bases unmatched: 6. Germline V gene sequence: CDR1 SGHTA, CDR2 FQGNSA. The CDR3 has 14 residues. Here the CDR3 DNA reads TGTGCCAGCAGCACCTCAGGGGGCCGAGAGACCCAGTACTTC. Protein product: CASSTSGGRETQYF.

The chain recombines TRBV18 with TRBJ2-3, with D unclear. CDR1 and CDR2 (germline): KGHSH, LQKENI. V lost 1 base and J lost 4, with 12 bases in between. The CDR3 loop spans 15 amino acids. CDR3 in amino acids: CASSPLSSKADTQYF. Here the CDR3 DNA reads TGTGCCAGCTCACCACTATCCTCTAAAGCAGATACGCAGTATTTT.

The chain links TRBV13 to TRBJ2-1, with TRBD2 matching 11 bases. This CDR3 is built from 15 residues. Trimming cost V 5 bases and J 8 bases; bases outside gene matches: 8. CDR1 PRHDT and CDR2 FYEKMQ come from the germline V gene (reference sequence). The CDR3 DNA sequence: TGTGCCAGCAGCATTAGCGGGAGGGGGGGGGATGAGCAGTTCTTC. It yields the protein CASSISGRGGDEQFF.

This clone appeared a single time. V and J are TRBV7-9 and TRBJ2-2, with 7 positions matching TRBD2. The ends lost 4 bases at V and 5 bases at J; junction bases unmatched: 4. The length of the CDR3 is 14 residues. The V gene's germline CDR1 is SEHNR and CDR2 FQNEAQ (reference sequence). The CDR3 loop is CASSSGTMTGELFF. The CDR3, as DNA: TGTGCCAGCAGCTCCGGGACTATGACCGGGGAGCTGTTTTTT.

The rearrangement links TRBV19 to TRBJ1-5; perhaps TRBD1 as D (5 bases). The V end lost 3 bases, the J end lost 1 base, and 16 bases lay between the germline ends. CDR1 LNHDA and CDR2 SQIVND come from the germline V gene (reference sequence). The CDR3 runs to 17 residues. CDR3 sequence (DNA): TGTGCCAGTAGTATTACCTCGACGGGGGTCAGCAATCAGCCCCAGCATTTT. Translation: CASSITSTGVSNQPQHF.

The rearrangement joins TRBV2 to TRBJ1-6, with D perhaps TRBD1 (5 bases). Germline V lookup: CDR1 SNHLY, CDR2 FYNNEI. V lost 6 bases and J lost 7, with 16 bases in between. The CDR3 covers 15 residues. The CDR3 nucleotides are TGTGCCAGCAGGCCGGGTCCAGGGAAGAATTCACCCCTCCACTTT. It codes for CASRPGPGKNSPLHF.

This chain joins TRBV6-5 and TRBJ1-2, with 8 bases that match TRBD1. Germline V CDR1 and CDR2: MNHEY, SVGAGI. Germline trimming cut 2 bases from V and 2 bases from J; bases unmatched to any gene: 4. The CDR3 has 15 amino acids. The CDR3 loop is CASSYAGGYNYGYTF. CDR3 in DNA: TGTGCCAGCAGTTACGCAGGGGGCTACAACTATGGCTACACCTTC.

The V gene is TRBV7-8, the J gene TRBJ2-7; 10 bases agree with TRBD2. There are 15 residues in the CDR3. Trimming at V came to 5 bases and at J to 6 bases, leaving 10 bases not matched to a gene. Per the germline V gene, CDR1 is SGHVS and CDR2 is FQNEAQ. CDR3 protein: CASSMALAGPSEQYF. The CDR3 DNA follows: TGTGCCAGCAGCATGGCACTAGCGGGACCGTCCGAGCAGTACTTC.

The genes are TRBV7-9 and TRBJ2-1, with TRBD1 identical over 7 bases. V lost 5 bases and J lost 12; bases outside the gene matches: 10. Germline-derived CDR1 and CDR2 are SEHNR and FQNEAQ (reference sequence). The CDR3 covers 13 residues. The CDR3 loop is CASSLDRVLVQFF. For the CDR3, the DNA is TGTGCCAGCAGCCTAGACAGGGTTCTGGTGCAGTTCTTC. Using reference TRBV7-9 and TRBJ2-1 for the parts outside the CDR3, the full variable domain is DTGVSQNPRHKITKRGQNVTFRCDPISEHNRLYWYRQTLGQGPEFLTYFQNEAQLEKSRLLSDRFSAERPKGSFSTLEIQRTEQGDSAMYLCASSLDRVLVQFFGPGTRLTVL.

This chain connects TRBV10-3 to TRBJ1-5; D possibly corresponds to TRBD1 (5 bases). V lost 3 bases, J lost 3 bases, and 9 bases lay in between. The CDR3 totals 14 residues. Germline CDR1 reads ENHRY; CDR2 reads SYGVKD. Here the CDR3 reads CAISDLGDNQPQHF. The DNA for the CDR3 is TGTGCCATCAGTGATTTAGGGGACAATCAGCCCCAGCATTTT.

The chain couples TRBV14 to TRBJ1-2; 8 bases map to TRBD1. CDR3 length: 16 amino acids. CDR1 and CDR2 (germline): SGHDN, FVKESK. The V and J ends lost 1 base and 8 bases, in that order; junction bases with no gene match: 12. CDR3 bases: TGTGCCAGCAGCCAAGCTAGTAGGACAGGGCTCAAGGGCTACACCTTC. Protein sequence: CASSQASRTGLKGYTF.